The rows below give T cell receptor beta chains drawn from one sample of a study of T cells in Graves' hyperthyroidism and ophthalmopathy. TCRdb reanalysed the multiplex PCR reads using MiXCR and keeps one entry per CDR3 protein. The sample has hundreds of thousands of distinct CDR3 sequences; around 15% are singletons. The sample was blood. The receptors were gathered from a woman between 50 and 59 years old with Graves' ophthalmopathy. Each CDR3 is given with its conserved first and last residue. A D gene is named only where the DNA matches it firmly. For some rows the clone size is stated as once, few or many, or as a class when expanded; others skip it.

>TRBJ1-5|TRBV4-1|few|NA
TGCGCCAGCAGCCAAGGACAGAGAGGGAATCAGCCCCAGCATTTT
CASSQGQRGNQPQHF
>TRBJ2-7|TRBV5-4|few|NA
TGTGCCAGCAGCCCCGGACCGAGCCCCTACGAGCAGTACTTC
CASSPGPSPYEQYF
>TRBJ1-2|TRBV18|many|TRBD1
TGTGCCAGCTCACGGGACAGCACCTCCTATGGCTACACCTTC
CASSRDSTSYGYTF
>TRBJ2-5|TRBV9|NA|NA
TGTGCCAGCAGCGCGTTACAGTTCCAAGAGACCCAGTACTTC
CASSALQFQETQYF
>TRBJ2-7|TRBV5-4|NA|NA
TGTGCCAGCAGCTTGTTTGGTTTGGACGAGCAGTACTTC
CASSLFGLDEQYF
>TRBJ2-1|TRBV20-1|many|NA
TGCAGCCGAGCAACCGGGAGCGCCCACAATGAGCAGTTCTTC
CSRATGSAHNEQFF
>TRBJ2-1|TRBV20-1|few|TRBD2
TGCAGTGCTAGAGATTTAAATAGGACTAGTAAACATGAGCAGTTCTTC
CSARDLNRTSKHEQFF
>TRBJ1-5|TRBV6-1|few|NA
TGTGCCAGCAGTTCCACCGGACAGTCCCAGCCCCAGCATTTT
CASSSTGQSQPQHF
>TRBJ2-7|TRBV7-2|many|NA
TGTGCCAGCAGCCCCCGAGGGCCCTTCTACGAGCAGTACTTC
CASSPRGPFYEQYF
>TRBJ2-5|TRBV28|many|TRBD2
TGTGCCAGCAGTTTAGCGGTTAGCGGGAGGTACCAAGAGACCCAGTACTTC
CASSLAVSGRYQETQYF
>TRBJ2-4|TRBV12-5|many|TRBD1
TGTGCTAGTGGTTTGGGGGACAGCTTATTAGCCAAAAACATTCAGTACTTC
CASGLGDSLLAKNIQYF
>TRBJ2-2|TRBV6-1|few|TRBD2
TGTGCCAGCACCCCCCGGGTAGTAGCGGGACCACGGGAAACCGGGGAGCTGTTTTTT
CASTPRVVAGPRETGELFF
>TRBJ2-2|TRBV2|many|NA
TGTGCCAGCAGTACAGGCTTCGGGGAGCTGTTTTTT
CASSTGFGELFF
>TRBJ1-5|TRBV12-3/TRBV12-4|NA|NA
TGTGCCAGCACTCAGGGCGGGAGCAATCAGCCCCAGCATTTT
CASTQGGSNQPQHF
>TRBJ2-7|TRBV7-2|NA|TRBD2
TGTGCCAGCAGCTTAGTCCCCCGGCTAGCGGAGAGCTACGAGCAGTACTTC
CASSLVPRLAESYEQYF
>TRBJ2-1|TRBV9|NA|TRBD2
TGTGCCTGCAGCGTAGGAGATCCGGGAGGGCTCAATGAGCAGTTCTTC
CACSVGDPGGLNEQFF
>TRBJ1-2|TRBV7-9|NA|NA
TGTGCCAGCAGCTTAGCGCGGAGCGAGATGGGCTATGGCTACACCTTC
CASSLARSEMGYGYTF
>TRBJ2-5|TRBV30|NA|TRBD2
TGTGCCTGGAGTACGCCTAGCGGGAGGGCTTTGGGGGAGACCCAGTACTTC
CAWSTPSGRALGETQYF
>TRBJ1-3|TRBV6-5|NA|NA
TGTGCCAGCAGTTACCGTGGGGGTGATAGAAACACCATATATTTT
CASSYRGGDRNTIYF
>TRBJ1-5|TRBV6-6|many|NA
TGTGCCAGCAGTTACCATCCTGATCAGCCCCAGCATTTT
CASSYHPDQPQHF
>TRBJ2-1|TRBV20-1|few|TRBD2
TGCAGTGTAAAGAAAGCGGGGTTCTACAATGAGCAGTTCTTC
CSVKKAGFYNEQFF
>TRBJ2-3|TRBV4-2|few|NA
TGTGCCAGCAGCCAAGTGGCGACCCAGGTGACAGATACGCAGTATTTT
CASSQVATQVTDTQYF
>TRBJ1-6|TRBV20-1|NA|TRBD1
TGCAGTGCTAGAGAACCGGGGACAGCCTATTCACCCCTCCACTTT
CSAREPGTAYSPLHF
>TRBJ1-2|TRBV7-2|many|NA
TGTGCCAGCAGCTCACCGGGGACCGGGGGCAACTATGGCTACACCTTC
CASSSPGTGGNYGYTF
>TRBJ1-2|TRBV14|many|TRBD1
TGTGCCAGCAGCCAAAGGGGGACAGGGCGGCATGGCTACACCTTC
CASSQRGTGRHGYTF
>TRBJ2-3|TRBV30|few|TRBD2
TGTGCCTGGAGTAGACTAGCGGGAGAGGCAGATACGCAGTATTTT
CAWSRLAGEADTQYF
>TRBJ2-3|TRBV19|NA|TRBD1
TGTGCCAGTAGTATAGCTCGACAGGGGATTTTGAATACGCAGTATTTT
CASSIARQGILNTQYF
>TRBJ1-2|TRBV10-3|many|NA
TGTGCCATCAGTGAGTCCGACAGCTATGGCTACACCTTC
CAISESDSYGYTF
>TRBJ2-1|TRBV28|many|TRBD2
TGTGCCAGCAGTTTAGGGACTAGCGGGAGTTATGAGCAGTTCTTC
CASSLGTSGSYEQFF
>TRBJ1-5|TRBV7-8|many|TRBD1
TGTGCCAGCAGCTTAGACAGGGGGCCCAATCAGCCCCAGCATTTT
CASSLDRGPNQPQHF
>TRBJ2-2|TRBV4-1|NA|NA
TGCGCCAGCAGCCAGCCTGAGAGGGTGTTAGCGGACGGGGAGCTGTTTTTT
CASSQPERVLADGELFF
>TRBJ2-1|TRBV12-3/TRBV12-4|few|NA
TGTGCCAGCCTAGGCGCGGGCTACAATGAGCAGTTCTTC
CASLGAGYNEQFF
>TRBJ2-1|TRBV4-3|NA|TRBD2
TGCGCCAGCAGCCAAGATTGGCTAGCGGGAGTACATGAGCAGTTCTTC
CASSQDWLAGVHEQFF
>TRBJ2-4|TRBV5-5|NA|NA
TGTGCCAGCAGCTTTCACAACAGAGAAAACATTCAGTACTTC
CASSFHNRENIQYF
>TRBJ2-3|TRBV12-3/TRBV12-4|many|TRBD2
TGTGCCAGCAGCTCGGGACTAGCGGGCACAGATACGCAGTATTTT
CASSSGLAGTDTQYF
>TRBJ2-1|TRBV5-4|NA|NA
TGTGCCAGCAGCTTGAAGGGGAGAGAGCAGTTCTTC
CASSLKGREQFF
>TRBJ1-5|TRBV20-1|many|NA
TGCAGTGCTAGATCAGGGGATCAGCCCCAGCATTTT
CSARSGDQPQHF